Following are 15 T cell receptor beta chains from one sample sequenced in a study of blood T cell repertoires in COVID-19. Clones were sequenced by immunoSEQ multiplex PCR, and TCRdb holds only the in-frame ones, with some missing. The sample contains 200,000 to 250,000 clones, about nine tenths of which appear only once. Input material: PBMCs or T cells enriched from blood (not recorded which). The receptor source for this set is a woman between 45 and 65 years old in a cohort exposed to, infected with or recovered from COVID-19 (not recorded which).

The V gene is TRBV4-3, the J gene TRBJ1-2; TRBD1 matches 8 bases. Germline-derived CDR1 and CDR2 are LGHNA and YSLEER. V was pared by 1 base and J by 7 bases, with 8 bases of the junction left unmatched. This CDR3 spans 15 amino acids. CDR3 DNA: TGCGCCAGCAGCCAAGGAGGACAGGGAAGAGGTGGCTACACCTTC. It translates to CASSQGGQGRGGYTF.

The chain couples TRBV19 to TRBJ1-1, with no clear D. The germline V gene encodes CDR1 LNHDA and CDR2 SQIVND (reference sequence). This CDR3 spans 15 amino acids. Trimming took off 3 bases at V and 3 bases at J, with 14 bases between the two ends. CDR3 amino acids: CASSMLGSGDTEAFF. The DNA of the CDR3 is TGTGCCAGTAGTATGCTCGGTAGCGGGGACACTGAAGCTTTCTTT.

The chain is built from TRBV18 and TRBJ2-7; 7 bases map to TRBD1. There are 13 residues in the CDR3. Germline V gene data show CDR1 as KGHSH and CDR2 as LQKENI. The V segment lost 2 bases and the J segment 6 bases; nucleotides outside the gene matches: 4. The CDR3 nucleotides are TGTGCCAGCTCACCAGACAGGGCACGCGAGCAGTACTTC. Translated: CASSPDRAREQYF.

The rearrangement uses TRBV27 and TRBJ1-1; D might be TRBD1 (6 bases). The CDR3 spans 14 residues. The V end lost 5 bases, the J end lost 1 base, and 11 bases lay between the germline ends. Germline V gives CDR1 MNHEY, CDR2 SMNVEV (reference sequence). The CDR3 coding sequence is TGTGCCAGCAGTCCACGGACAGCGAACACTGAAGCTTTCTTT. This gives the protein CASSPRTANTEAFF.

This clone is a singleton in its sample. The V gene is TRBV7-9, the J gene TRBJ1-4; 9 bases align to TRBD1. The CDR3 spans 14 residues. The J segment lost 7 bases and the V segment lost 4 bases, leaving 4 bases of the junction unmatched. Germline CDR1 reads SEHNR; CDR2 reads FQNEAQ (reference sequence). The CDR3 region is CASSYRGRFEKLFF. CDR3 nucleotide sequence: TGTGCCAGCAGCTACAGGGGGCGATTTGAAAAACTGTTTTTT.

This chain joins TRBV30 and TRBJ2-7; D perhaps matches TRBD1 (5 bases). The CDR3 has 12 residues. V lost 2 bases and J lost 9, with 14 bases in between. Per the germline V gene, CDR1 is GTSNPN and CDR2 is SVGIG (reference sequence). CDR3 sequence: CAWSLIGQGQYF. The CDR3, as DNA: TGTGCCTGGAGTCTTATCGGGCAGGGGCAGTACTTC.

The chain carries TRBV5-4 and TRBJ1-4; D call uncertain. The CDR3 totals 15 residues. Germline CDR1 reads SGHNT; CDR2 reads YYREEE (reference sequence). V gave up 0 bases and J gave up 5 bases, with 11 bases separating them. Here the CDR3 reads CASSLGGAGNEKLFF. CDR3 in DNA: TGTGCCAGCAGCTTGGGTGGCGCGGGGAATGAAAAACTGTTTTTT.

This clone appeared once. The chain joins TRBV6-6 to TRBJ1-5, with D possibly TRBD1 on 5 matching bases. The germline CDR1 and CDR2 sequences are MNHNY and SVGAGI (reference sequence). Trimming left V 7 bases short and J 0 bases short, with 10 bases between. The CDR3 covers 14 residues. This CDR3 is CASTDTFSNQPQHF. For the CDR3, the DNA is TGTGCCAGCACGGACACCTTTAGCAATCAGCCCCAGCATTTT.

V and J are TRBV9 and TRBJ2-1; D unresolved. Germline CDR1 is SGDLS and CDR2 is YYNGEE. CDR3 length: 14 amino acids. Trimming left V 1 base short and J 6 bases short, with 11 bases between. In DNA, the CDR3 is TGTGCCAGCAGCGTATTGCTTTTTAGCAATGAGCAGTTCTTC. This translates into CASSVLLFSNEQFF.

The V call is TRBV7-2, the J call TRBJ2-7, with 11 bases identical to TRBD2. Germline CDR1 and CDR2: SGHTA and FQGNSA. V was pared by 4 bases and J by 4 bases, with 3 bases of the junction left unmatched. This CDR3 spans 14 amino acids. In DNA form, the CDR3 reads TGTGCCAGCAGCTCCCTAGCGGGGGGATACGAGCAGTACTTC. It is translated as CASSSLAGGYEQYF.

This chain links TRBV7-6 with TRBJ2-2, with 7 bases that match TRBD2. The CDR3 is made up of 17 amino acids. V lost 1 base and J lost 0; bases outside the gene matches: 5. CDR1 is SGHVS and CDR2 is FNYEAQ in the germline V gene. The CDR3 DNA reads as TGTGCCAGCAGCTTAGGCGGGGGAATCGCGAACACCGGGGAGCTGTTTTTT. Protein: CASSLGGGIANTGELFF.

This chain joins TRBV9 and TRBJ1-2; 7 bases align to TRBD1. The V segment lost 3 bases and the J segment 2 bases; nucleotides outside the gene matches: 4. Germline CDR1 SGDLS, CDR2 YYNGEE. This CDR3 contains 14 residues. The CDR3 nucleotides are TGTGCCAGCAGCGCCCAGACAGGGAACTATGGCTACACCTTC. Its protein product is CASSAQTGNYGYTF.

This chain joins TRBV27 and TRBJ2-2; TRBD2 aligns across 8 bases. V lost 5 bases and J lost 7; bases outside the gene matches: 12. Germline loops: CDR1 MNHEY, CDR2 SMNVEV (reference sequence). CDR3 length: 16 amino acids. CDR3 bases: TGTGCCAGCAGTCTCCCGCTGGCGGGGGGCCGCGGGGAGCTGTTTTTT. This translates into CASSLPLAGGRGELFF.

The J gene is TRBJ2-1, the V gene TRBV5-8; 8 positions match TRBD1. The CDR3 loop spans 18 amino acids. The J segment lost 7 bases and the V segment lost 6 bases, leaving 21 bases of the junction unmatched. Germline V CDR1 and CDR2: SGHTS, YDEGEE. CDR3 sequence: CASTHLLGRQGANNEQFF. CDR3 coding DNA: TGTGCCAGCACCCACCTTTTGGGGCGGCAGGGGGCGAATAATGAGCAGTTCTTC.

The chain links TRBV9 to TRBJ1-2, with TRBD1 identical over 10 bases. The germline gives CDR1 SGDLS, CDR2 YYNGEE. After removal of 4 bases from V and 7 bases from J, the junction contained 4 bases not matched to a gene. The CDR3 is made up of 13 amino acids. Here the CDR3 DNA reads TGTGCCAGCAGCTTCCGGGACAGGGGTGGCTACACCTTC. Residues: CASSFRDRGGYTF.